Below, 29 T cell receptor beta chains from the same sample are listed, as sequenced in a study of T cell responses to AZD1222 COVID-19 vaccine. The protocol was immunoSEQ multiplex PCR, while the TCRdb copy is restricted to in-frame clones and leaves out a portion. The sample has more than 150,000 clones; 85% to 90% are singletons. The source was peripheral blood, collected on day 0 of AZD1222 vaccination. The receptors were gathered from an adult in good health.

The CDR3 sequence is CASSPYSGLEKLFF. The CDR3, as DNA: TGTGCCAGCAGCCCTTACTCCGGCCTTGAAAAACTGTTTTTT. The chain links TRBV6-2 or TRBV6-3 to TRBJ1-4, with unresolved D. The CDR3 runs 14 residues. With 6 bases removed from V and 7 bases from J, the gap between germline ends came to 15 bases. CDR1 and CDR2 (germline): MNHEY, SVGEGT.

About this clone itself: A read error may be the cause here, since a much bigger clone is one base away. The J gene is TRBJ1-5, the V gene TRBV6-2 or TRBV6-3; D gene uncertain. CDR3 size: 13 residues. The V end was cut by 2 bases, the J end by 0 bases, with 2 bases between. CDR1 is MNHEY, CDR2 SVGEGT, per germline. CDR3 sequence: CASSYISNQPQHF. The CDR3 DNA is TGTGCCAGCAGTTACATTAGCAATCAGCCCCAGCATTTT.

The rearrangement links TRBV29-1 to TRBJ1-1; no reliable D call. The length of the CDR3 is 13 residues. Germline CDR1 is SQVTM and CDR2 is ANQGSEA. Trimming shortened V by 2 bases and J by 0 bases, and 7 bases separated the two germline ends. CDR3 sequence: CSVELVLNTEAFF. DNA of the CDR3: TGCAGCGTTGAATTGGTTTTGAACACTGAAGCTTTCTTT.

This chain connects TRBV27 to TRBJ2-6; D is ambiguous. This CDR3 contains 14 residues. Trimming pared 8 bases from V and 0 bases from J, leaving 8 bases between. Germline assignment: CDR1 MNHEY and CDR2 SMNVEV (reference sequence). CDR3 DNA: TGTGCCAGCGGAACCTACTCTGGGGCCAACGTCCTGACTTTC. Translated, it gives CASGTYSGANVLTF.

The chain joins TRBV10-3 to TRBJ1-4, with 8 bases aligning to TRBD1. This CDR3 is built from 15 residues. V trimming: 6 bases; J trimming: 4 bases; junction bases outside the gene matches: 7. Germline V gene lookup returns CDR1 ENHRY and CDR2 SYGVKD. The CDR3 DNA sequence: TGTGCCATCAGGGCAGGGGGCCAAAATAATGAAAAACTGTTTTTT. Translated: CAIRAGGQNNEKLFF.

The J gene is TRBJ1-1, the V gene TRBV28; D gene ambiguous. Per germline, CDR1 MDHEN and CDR2 SYDVKM. The V gene lost 2 bases and the J gene lost 1 base, with 17 bases spanning the gap. There are 17 residues in the CDR3. CDR3 in DNA: TGTGCCAGCAGTTTAATAGCAGTCGGTCGGAAGAACACTGAAGCTTTCTTT. This codes for CASSLIAVGRKNTEAFF.

With regard to this clone: The identical CDR3 is also encoded by other nucleotide sequences in the sample. This chain uses TRBV28 with TRBJ1-3; no clear D. The CDR3 covers 14 residues. Germline V CDR1 and CDR2: MDHEN, SYDVKM. With 3 bases removed from V and 2 bases from J, the gap between germline ends came to 8 bases. The CDR3 region has the DNA TGTGCCAGCAGTTTCGAAGGGACTGGAAACACCATATATTTT. It specifies CASSFEGTGNTIYF.

This rearrangement joins TRBV10-3 to TRBJ1-4; possible D gene TRBD1, 5 bases. Per germline, CDR1 ENHRY and CDR2 SYGVKD. V was clipped by 11 bases and J by 0 bases, with 10 bases between them. CDR3 length: 13 amino acids. CDR3 coding DNA: TGTGCCGCCGGGGCTTCAACTAATGAAAAACTGTTTTTT. It encodes CAAGASTNEKLFF.

The genes are TRBV30 and TRBJ1-4; TRBD1 is a possible D gene (6 bases). The germline CDR1 and CDR2 sequences are GTSNPN and SVGIG (reference sequence). V was pared by 2 bases and J by 3 bases, with 16 bases between. This CDR3 is built from 16 residues. CDR3 DNA sequence: TGTGCCTGGAGTCCACAGGGAAGGAAGGCTAATGAAAAACTGTTTTTT. Its translation is CAWSPQGRKANEKLFF.

CDR3 DNA: TGTGCCAGCAGCTTAATGGCTAGCGGGAAAGATACGCAGTATTTT. This gives the protein CASSLMASGKDTQYF. The chain employs TRBV7-2 and TRBJ2-3; 9 nucleotides align to TRBD2. Germline CDR1 and CDR2: SGHTA and FQGNSA. Trimming at V came to 2 bases and at J to 5 bases, leaving 5 bases not matched to a gene. The CDR3 has 15 amino acids.

The CDR3 reads CASRERGSLSYEQYF. The DNA for the CDR3 is TGTGCCAGCAGGGAGAGAGGGAGTCTCTCCTACGAGCAGTACTTC. The V call is TRBV6-5, the J call TRBJ2-7, with a weak D call TRBD2 (5 bases). The V end was cut by 6 bases, the J end by 0 bases, with 15 bases between. The CDR3 is 15 amino acids. Germline loops: CDR1 MNHEY, CDR2 SVGAGI.

This chain uses TRBV30 with TRBJ1-3; D remains ambiguous. Germline lookup yields CDR1 GTSNPN and CDR2 SVGIG (reference sequence). The V gene lost 0 bases and the J gene lost 0 bases, with 9 bases spanning the gap. The CDR3 runs 15 residues. Here the CDR3 DNA reads TGTGCCTGGAGTGTACAGATTAGCTCTGGAAACACCATATATTTT. Translation: CAWSVQISSGNTIYF.

V is TRBV25-1 and J is TRBJ2-7; D may be TRBD1 (6 bases). V lost 5 bases, J lost 3 bases, and 14 bases lay in between. Germline V lookup: CDR1 MGHDK, CDR2 SYGVNS. This CDR3 spans 14 amino acids. The CDR3 sequence: CASSRRQDHYEQYF. The CDR3, as DNA: TGTGCCAGCAGTCGTCGACAGGACCACTACGAGCAGTACTTC.

The chain couples TRBV7-3 to TRBJ2-6, with TRBD1 identical over 7 bases. With 4 bases clipped from V and 6 bases from J, the junction kept 18 bases outside the gene matches. This CDR3 is 19 amino acids long. Germline V gene sequence: CDR1 SGHTA, CDR2 FQGTGA. CDR3 amino acids: CASSSVSGTDLNQANVLTF. The CDR3 region has the DNA TGTGCCAGCAGCTCCGTATCCGGGACAGACTTAAACCAGGCCAACGTCCTGACTTTC.

The chain is built from TRBV24-1 and TRBJ1-3; D ambiguous. The CDR3 length is 15 residues. V lost 1 base and J lost 4, with 10 bases in between. Germline CDR1 and CDR2: KGHDR and SFDVKD. In nucleotides, the CDR3 is TGTGCCACCAGTGATTTTAGCAGTGCCGGAAACACCATATATTTT. It encodes CATSDFSSAGNTIYF.

The sample holds one count of this clone. The V gene is TRBV5-1, the J gene TRBJ2-3, with D unclear. This CDR3 has 15 residues. Trimming stripped 5 bases from V and 1 base from J, with 14 bases between. Germline V gene lookup returns CDR1 SGHRS and CDR2 YFSETQ. CDR3 region: CASRNNLVGTDTQYF. The CDR3 coding sequence is TGCGCCAGCAGGAATAATTTAGTGGGCACAGATACGCAGTATTTT.

In its sample, this clone was seen once. The chain is built from TRBV10-3 and TRBJ1-5; D uncertain. This CDR3 is built from 11 residues. Germline V gene lookup returns CDR1 ENHRY and CDR2 SYGVKD. The CDR3 region has the DNA TGTGGGAGTTATAGCAATCAGCCCCAGCATTTT. Protein: CGSYSNQPQHF.

The chain employs TRBV5-1 and TRBJ1-3; D ambiguous. Germline CDR1 SGHRS, CDR2 YFSETQ. CDR3 length: 14 residues. V lost 0 bases and J lost 4, with 8 bases in between. DNA of the CDR3: TGCGCCAGCAGCTTGGCCGGTGAAGGAAACACCATATATTTT. Translation: CASSLAGEGNTIYF.

The chain has TRBV30 and TRBJ1-6; D gene ambiguous. Trimming took 2 bases from V and 11 from J, leaving 10 bases between them. In germline, CDR1 is GTSNPN, CDR2 SVGIG (reference sequence). CDR3 size: 12 residues. As DNA, the CDR3 is TGTGCCTGGAGTTATGAATGGGCACCCCTCCACTTT. Amino acids: CAWSYEWAPLHF.

The rearrangement links TRBV24-1 to TRBJ2-7, with D uncertain. Germline V CDR1 and CDR2: KGHDR, SFDVKD. V was cut by 6 bases and J by 1 base, with 12 bases left in between. This CDR3 has 14 residues. The CDR3 DNA is TGTGCCACCAGTACTGGAACGGAGTCCTACGAGCAGTACTTC. Its protein is CATSTGTESYEQYF.

The chain employs TRBV18 and TRBJ1-5; tentatively, D is TRBD1 (5 bases). The ends were cut back, 4 bases at V and 0 bases at J, with 13 bases in the middle. Germline lookup yields CDR1 KGHSH and CDR2 LQKENI. The CDR3 consists of 16 residues. The CDR3 nucleotides are TGTGCCAGCTCACAAGGGACGCCGGATAGCAATCAGCCCCAGCATTTT. It specifies CASSQGTPDSNQPQHF.

V and J are TRBV6-4 and TRBJ2-2; D is tentatively TRBD1 or TRBD2 (7 bases each). V lost 4 bases and J lost 2, with 14 bases in between. Per germline, CDR1 MRHNA and CDR2 SNTAGT. CDR3 length: 16 residues. The CDR3 sequence: CASSGQGGTNTGELFF. In nucleotides, the CDR3 is TGTGCCAGCAGTGGCCAGGGGGGGACAAACACCGGGGAGCTGTTTTTT.

The chain couples TRBV5-1 to TRBJ2-4; TRBD2 agrees at 9 bases. This CDR3 has 17 residues. J gave up 8 bases and V 0 bases, and 12 bases lay outside the gene matches. CDR1 is SGHRS, CDR2 YFSETQ, per germline. The CDR3 spells CASSLEGSGGLADIQYF. The CDR3 bases are TGCGCCAGCAGCTTGGAAGGTAGCGGGGGATTAGCGGACATTCAGTACTTC. Combining the CDR3 with reference TRBV5-1 and TRBJ2-4 gives the whole variable domain KAGVTQTPRYLIKTRGQQVTLSCSPISGHRSVSWYQQTPGQGLQFLFEYFSETQRNKGNFPGRFSGRQFSNSRSEMNVSTLELGDSALYLCASSLEGSGGLADIQYFGAGTRLSVL.

This clone has just a few counts. The chain uses TRBV5-8 and TRBJ1-5; 9 bases map to TRBD1. The length of the CDR3 is 15 residues. Trimming at V came to 0 bases and at J to 6 bases, leaving 4 bases not matched to a gene. Germline CDR1 reads SGHTS; CDR2 reads YDEGEE. The CDR3 region is CASSLGTGVRQPQHF. CDR3 nucleotides: TGTGCCAGCAGCTTGGGGACAGGGGTTCGTCAGCCCCAGCATTTT.

The rearrangement joins TRBV4-3 to TRBJ2-3; the match to TRBD2 covers 13 bases. The V segment lost 2 bases and the J segment 0 bases; nucleotides outside the gene matches: 14. The CDR3 spans 21 residues. Germline V gene data show CDR1 as LGHNA and CDR2 as YSLEER. CDR3 in amino acids: CASSQSPGLGLAGASTDTQYF. The CDR3, as DNA: TGCGCCAGCAGCCAATCACCGGGACTAGGACTAGCGGGGGCTAGCACAGATACGCAGTATTTT.

The CDR3 sequence is CASSRSGGVGSETQYF. In nucleotides, the CDR3 is TGTGCCAGCAGCCGGTCGGGAGGGGTTGGAAGCGAGACCCAGTACTTC. J is TRBJ2-5 and V is TRBV3-1 (or the pseudogene TRBV3-2); 8 positions match TRBD2. The CDR3 is 16 residues long. Germline CDR1 reads LGHDT; CDR2 reads YNNKEL (reference sequence). V was clipped by 4 bases and J by 5 bases; unmatched bases: 12.

J is TRBJ1-5 and V is TRBV29-1; no clear D. Germline V CDR1 and CDR2: SQVTM, ANQGSEA. Trimming cost V 4 bases and J 4 bases, with 14 bases left between them. The CDR3 loop spans 14 amino acids. CDR3 coding DNA: TGCAGCGTTGCAAGCGGGAGTGGAAATCAGCCCCAGCATTTT. It specifies CSVASGSGNQPQHF.

The chain carries TRBV4-2 and TRBJ2-4, with D possibly TRBD2 on 5 matching bases. The V and J ends lost 3 bases and 0 bases respectively, with 9 bases between them. The CDR3 extends over 15 amino acids. Per germline, CDR1 LGHNA and CDR2 YNFKEQ. The CDR3 loop reads CASSHQEVAKNIQYF. As DNA, the CDR3 is TGTGCCAGCAGCCATCAGGAGGTAGCCAAAAACATTCAGTACTTC.

The J gene is TRBJ2-1, the V gene TRBV7-2; 9 bases match TRBD2. This CDR3 comprises 16 residues. CDR1 is SGHTA and CDR2 is FQGNSA in the germline V gene. Germline trimming cut 2 bases from V and 9 bases from J; bases unmatched to any gene: 11. Written as DNA, the CDR3 is TGTGCCAGCAGCTTACAGACTAGCGGCCCCTCGGGTGAGCAGTTCTTC. Residues: CASSLQTSGPSGEQFF.